A single sample gave rise to the 18 T cell receptor beta chains below, sequenced in a study of graft-versus-host responses after intestinal transplantation. Only in-frame clones appear in the TCRdb table, and some are missing; sequencing was by immunoSEQ multiplex PCR. Here the sample spans 17,000 or so clones, 30% to 40% being singletons. Researchers placed 200,000 CFSE-labeled responder cells in culture with 200,000 irradiated, violet-dye-labeled stimulator cells. The input for sequencing was alloreactive CD8+ T cells from a mixed lymphocyte reaction culture, taken before intestinal transplant. Documented subset: CFSE-low proliferating T cells sorted from approximately six-day pre-transplant mixed lymphocyte reaction (GvH or HvG direction). The receptors shown here come from a human patient who received an intestinal transplant.

V gene TRBV5-1 combines with J gene TRBJ2-7; 7 bases are shared with TRBD1. Germline CDR1 reads SGHRS; CDR2 reads YFSETQ. V shed 7 bases and J 2 bases; nucleotides not matched to a gene: 6. The CDR3 extends over 13 amino acids. The CDR3, as DNA: TGCGCCAGCGGAGGAAGGGGGCCCTACGAGCAGTACTTC. Protein: CASGGRGPYEQYF.

By share, this clone counts as medium-sized. This rearrangement joins TRBV4-1 to TRBJ1-5; D gene uncertain. The CDR3 has 14 amino acids. Trimming stripped 1 base from V and 1 base from J, with 5 bases between. Per germline, CDR1 MGHRA and CDR2 YSYEKL. DNA for the CDR3: TGCGCCAGCAGCCAAGTTCAGAGCAATCAGCCCCAGCATTTT. Its translation: CASSQVQSNQPQHF.

A few counts support this clone. CDR3 DNA sequence: TGTGCCAGCAGCTTAATCGGAGGGGTGAACCACGAGCAGTACTTC. Translated, it gives CASSLIGGVNHEQYF. The chain is built from TRBV7-8 and TRBJ2-7; tentatively, D is TRBD2 (6 bases). The CDR3 extends over 15 amino acids. Germline assignment: CDR1 SGHVS and CDR2 FQNEAQ. Trimming pared 2 bases from V and 5 bases from J, leaving 16 bases between.

This sequence joins TRBV18 and TRBJ2-3; weak D call: TRBD1 (5 bases). The CDR3 extends over 11 amino acids. With 3 bases removed from V and 9 bases from J, the gap between germline ends came to 7 bases. The germline gives CDR1 KGHSH, CDR2 LQKENI. CDR3 region: CASSPPGTQYF. As DNA, the CDR3 is TGTGCCAGCTCACCTCCAGGGACGCAGTATTTT.

The V and J genes are TRBV2 and TRBJ2-1, with 9 positions matching TRBD1. Germline V CDR1 and CDR2: SNHLY, FYNNEI. The CDR3 has 11 amino acids. V shed 9 bases, J shed 8 bases, and the junction held 2 bases outside the gene matches. CDR3 amino acids: CARTGGDEQFF. CDR3 coding DNA: TGTGCCAGGACAGGGGGGGATGAGCAGTTCTTC.

In this sample, this clone turned up a few times. The chain combines TRBV9 with TRBJ2-1, with D uncertain. V lost 2 bases, J lost 7 bases, and 10 bases lay in between. CDR3 length: 13 residues. The germline V gene encodes CDR1 SGDLS and CDR2 YYNGEE. The CDR3 DNA sequence: TGTGCCAGCAGCGTTTCAGGAACGAATGAGCAGTTCTTC. It encodes CASSVSGTNEQFF.

This clone was found a few times. The chain carries TRBV5-1 and TRBJ2-6; D remains unclear. The CDR3 has 15 amino acids. V shed 0 bases and J shed 1 base, with 5 bases lying between them. Germline V gene data show CDR1 as SGHRS and CDR2 as YFSETQ. For the CDR3, the DNA is TGCGCCAGCAGCTTGGGATATTCTGGGGCCAACGTCCTGACTTTC. Its protein is CASSLGYSGANVLTF. The entire variable domain, with the rest obtained from reference TRBV5-1 and TRBJ2-6, is as follows: KAGVTQTPRYLIKTRGQQVTLSCSPISGHRSVSWYQQTPGQGLQFLFEYFSETQRNKGNFPGRFSGRQFSNSRSEMNVSTLELGDSALYLCASSLGYSGANVLTFGAGSRLTVL.

This clone was counted only a few times. The V and J genes are TRBV9 and TRBJ2-3; TRBD2 matches at 9 bases. Unmatched junction bases numbered 11, after V lost 4 bases and J lost 2 bases. Germline CDR1 and CDR2: SGDLS and YYNGEE. The CDR3 is 17 residues long. CDR3 bases: TGTGCCAGCAGCCCCTCATCCGGGACTAGCATCACAGATACGCAGTATTTT. Its protein product is CASSPSSGTSITDTQYF.

The V gene is TRBV5-4, the J gene TRBJ1-1; possibly TRBD1 for D (5 bases). The V and J ends lost 3 bases and 5 bases respectively, with 14 bases between them. The CDR3 is 14 amino acids. Germline-derived CDR1 and CDR2 are SGHNT and YYREEE (reference sequence). The CDR3 region is CASSSGGWGTEAFF. CDR3 sequence (DNA): TGTGCCAGCAGCTCGGGGGGTTGGGGGACTGAAGCTTTCTTT.

The chain is built from TRBV7-2 and TRBJ2-5; D ambiguous. This CDR3 is built from 14 residues. V was clipped by 2 bases and J by 4 bases, with 11 bases between them. In germline, CDR1 is SGHTA, CDR2 FQGNSA. The CDR3 nucleotides are TGTGCCAGCAGCTTATTCCAGTTAGGAGAGACCCAGTACTTC. This codes for CASSLFQLGETQYF.

This clone was found a few times. The V and J genes are TRBV7-9 and TRBJ1-4; D is undetermined. The germline V and J ends were trimmed by 1 base and 7 bases, with 7 bases remaining between them. This CDR3 has 13 residues. Germline assignment: CDR1 SEHNR and CDR2 FQNEAQ (reference sequence). Here the CDR3 reads CASSLDRSEKLFF. DNA for the CDR3: TGTGCCAGCAGCTTAGACCGGAGTGAAAAACTGTTTTTT.

This chain joins TRBV7-9 and TRBJ2-2; 9 nucleotides agree with TRBD2. The CDR3 covers 15 residues. J gave up 7 bases and V 5 bases, and 8 bases lay outside the gene matches. Germline values: CDR1 SEHNR, CDR2 FQNEAQ (reference sequence). CDR3 nucleotide sequence: TGTGCCAGCAGCATAGACGGGACTAGCCTCGGGGAGCTGTTTTTT. This sequence encodes CASSIDGTSLGELFF. Filled out from reference TRBV7-9 and TRBJ2-2, the complete variable domain reads DTGVSQNPRHKITKRGQNVTFRCDPISEHNRLYWYRQTLGQGPEFLTYFQNEAQLEKSRLLSDRFSAERPKGSFSTLEIQRTEQGDSAMYLCASSIDGTSLGELFFGEGSRLTVL.

The CDR3 sequence: CASSHGAGGYEQYF. The CDR3 DNA sequence: TGTGCCAGCAGCCACGGGGCGGGAGGCTACGAGCAGTACTTC. This sequence joins TRBV5-4 and TRBJ2-5; TRBD2 agrees at 8 bases. The end of the DNA is better explained by TRBJ2-7, so the J call may be wrong. The CDR3 covers 14 residues. Per germline, CDR1 SGHNT and CDR2 YYREEE (reference sequence).

The J gene is TRBJ1-3, the V gene TRBV14, with unresolved D. The ends were cut back, 0 bases at V and 2 bases at J, with 8 bases in the middle. CDR3 length: 15 residues. Germline V lookup: CDR1 SGHDN, CDR2 FVKESK. CDR3 sequence reads: CASSQDIRPGNTIYF. Here the CDR3 DNA reads TGTGCCAGCAGCCAAGATATCAGGCCTGGAAACACCATATATTTT. The whole variable domain, filled in from reference TRBV14 and TRBJ1-3, reads EAGVTQFPSHSVIEKGQTVTLRCDPISGHDNLYWYRRVMGKEIKFLLHFVKESKQDESGMPNNRFLAERTGGTYSTLKVQPAELEDSGVYFCASSQDIRPGNTIYFGEGSWLTVV.

J is TRBJ2-7 and V is TRBV6-6; a possible D gene is TRBD2 (5 bases). Germline loops: CDR1 MNHNY, CDR2 SVGAGI (reference sequence). CDR3 length equals 13 residues. V dropped 2 bases and J dropped 5 bases, with 10 bases sitting between them. CDR3 coding DNA: TGTGCCAGCAGTTACCCAGGAGGACACGAGCAGTACTTC. Amino acids: CASSYPGGHEQYF.

The rearrangement joins TRBV7-3 to TRBJ1-1, with 7 bases that match TRBD1. The germline CDR1 and CDR2 sequences are SGHTA and FQGTGA. J gave up 1 base and V 1 base, and 9 bases lay outside the gene matches. The CDR3 consists of 17 residues. In DNA form, the CDR3 reads TGTGCCAGCAGCTTAAAAGACAGGGCAACGGGGAACACTGAAGCTTTCTTT. It yields the protein CASSLKDRATGNTEAFF. The full variable domain, with the rest looked up from reference TRBV7-3 and TRBJ1-1, is GAGVSQTPSNKVTEKGKYVELRCDPISGHTALYWYRQSLGQGPEFLIYFQGTGAADDSGLPNDRFFAVRPEGSVSTLKIQRTERGDSAVYLCASSLKDRATGNTEAFFGQGTRLTVV.

The genes are TRBV4-1 and TRBJ2-7; TRBD2 is a possible D gene (6 bases). Trimming took off 4 bases at V and 2 bases at J, with 15 bases between the two ends. The germline CDR1 and CDR2 sequences are MGHRA and YSYEKL. The CDR3 contains 15 residues. The CDR3 DNA is TGCGCCAGCAGCCTTCAGGGAGGACCCACCTACGAGCAGTACTTC. Translated, it gives CASSLQGGPTYEQYF.

The rearrangement links TRBV27 to TRBJ1-1, with D uncertain. This CDR3 has 12 amino acids. CDR1 and CDR2 (germline): MNHEY, SMNVEV (reference sequence). Between the trimmed V and J ends, which lost 2 bases and 8 bases, there was a span of 9 bases. The CDR3 sequence: CASSLSGGEAFF. For the CDR3, the DNA is TGTGCCAGCAGTTTAAGTGGAGGGGAAGCTTTCTTT.